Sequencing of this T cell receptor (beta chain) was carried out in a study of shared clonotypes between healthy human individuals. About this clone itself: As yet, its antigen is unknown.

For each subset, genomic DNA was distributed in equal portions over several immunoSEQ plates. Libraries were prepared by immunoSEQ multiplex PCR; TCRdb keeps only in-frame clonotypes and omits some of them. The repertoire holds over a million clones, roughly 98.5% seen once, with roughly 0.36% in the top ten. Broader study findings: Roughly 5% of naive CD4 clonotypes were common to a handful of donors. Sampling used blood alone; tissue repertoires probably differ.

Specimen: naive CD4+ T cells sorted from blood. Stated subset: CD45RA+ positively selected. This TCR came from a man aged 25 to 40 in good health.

This CDR3 is CASSLSDRTYEQYF. The CDR3 DNA is TGTGCCAGCAGTTTATCGGACAGGACTTACGAGCAGTACTTC. The rearrangement links TRBV27 to TRBJ2-7, with 7 bases fitting TRBD1. The CDR3 sequence is 14 residues long. The J segment lost 4 bases and the V segment lost 0 bases, leaving 3 bases of the junction unmatched. The germline gives CDR1 MNHEY, CDR2 SMNVEV (reference sequence).